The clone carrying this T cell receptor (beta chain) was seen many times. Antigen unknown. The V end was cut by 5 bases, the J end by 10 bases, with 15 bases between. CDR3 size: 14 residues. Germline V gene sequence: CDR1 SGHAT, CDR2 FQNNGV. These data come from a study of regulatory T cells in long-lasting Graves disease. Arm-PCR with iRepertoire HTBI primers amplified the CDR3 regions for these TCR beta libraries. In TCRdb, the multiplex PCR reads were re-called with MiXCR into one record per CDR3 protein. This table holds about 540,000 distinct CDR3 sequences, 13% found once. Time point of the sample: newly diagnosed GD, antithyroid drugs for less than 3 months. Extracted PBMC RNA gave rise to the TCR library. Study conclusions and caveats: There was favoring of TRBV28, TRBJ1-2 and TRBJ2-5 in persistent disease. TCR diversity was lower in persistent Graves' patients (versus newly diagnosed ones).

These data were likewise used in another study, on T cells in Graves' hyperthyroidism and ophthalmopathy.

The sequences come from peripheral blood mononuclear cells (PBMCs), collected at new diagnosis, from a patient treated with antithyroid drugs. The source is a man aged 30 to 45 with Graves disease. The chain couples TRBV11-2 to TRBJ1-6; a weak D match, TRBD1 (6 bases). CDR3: CASSPRDNLSPLHF. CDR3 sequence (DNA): TGTGCCAGCAGCCCAAGGGACAATTTATCACCCCTCCACTTT.